This record concerns one T cell receptor (beta chain) sequence. This entry is derived from a study of blood T cell repertoires in COVID-19. Study summary: The United States, Italy and Spain were the sources of the acute and convalescent COVID-19 samples. T cells, B-cell-depleted T cells, or PBMCs supplied cDNA or gDNA.

Germline CDR1 is LGHNA and CDR2 is YNFKEQ. Deletions cut 0 bases from V and 6 bases from J, with 13 bases between. This CDR3 has 15 residues. Per the authors' pipeline: Reference gene primer amplification gave estimated nucleated cell counts. Assay: immunoSEQ multiplex PCR; the TCRdb copy retains only in-frame clones and omits some. That table is the source of V, J and clone size, and D and trimming were worked out from the DNA. The sample contains 25,000 to 35,000 clones, approximately 93% of which appear only once. Seattle patient enrollment occurred during active infection, with longitudinal follow-up thereafter.

This clonotype was obtained from a woman aged 70-85 years with COVID-19, enrolled during active disease. The rearrangement links TRBV4-2 to TRBJ2-3; a weak D match, TRBD2 (5 bases). Sequencing input: peripheral blood. The CDR3 DNA reads TGTGCCAGCAGCCAAGAACGGGCGGGCGTGGATACGCAGTATTTT. It specifies CASSQERAGVDTQYF.